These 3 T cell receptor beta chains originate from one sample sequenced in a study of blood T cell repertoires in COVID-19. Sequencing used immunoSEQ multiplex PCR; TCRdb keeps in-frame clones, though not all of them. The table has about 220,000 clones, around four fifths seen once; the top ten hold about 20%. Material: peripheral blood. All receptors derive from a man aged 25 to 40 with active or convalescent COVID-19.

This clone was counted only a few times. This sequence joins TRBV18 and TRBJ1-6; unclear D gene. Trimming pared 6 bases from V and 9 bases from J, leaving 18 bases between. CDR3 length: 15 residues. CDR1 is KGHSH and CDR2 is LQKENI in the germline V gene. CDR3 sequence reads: CASSPDPHPGSPLHF. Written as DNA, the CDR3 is TGTGCCAGCTCCCCAGATCCGCACCCCGGTTCACCCCTCCACTTT.

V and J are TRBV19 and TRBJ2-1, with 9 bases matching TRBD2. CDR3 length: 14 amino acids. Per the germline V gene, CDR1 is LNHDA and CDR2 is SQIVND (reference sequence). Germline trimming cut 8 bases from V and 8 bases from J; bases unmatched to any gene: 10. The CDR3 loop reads CASSSGTHRDEQFF. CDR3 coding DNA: TGTGCCAGTTCTAGCGGGACGCATCGGGATGAGCAGTTCTTC. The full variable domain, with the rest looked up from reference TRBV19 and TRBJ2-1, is DGGITQSPKYLFRKEGQNVTLSCEQNLNHDAMYWYRQDPGQGLRLIYYSQIVNDFQKGDIAEGYSVSREKKESFPLTVTSAQKNPTAFYLCASSSGTHRDEQFFGPGTRLTVL.

CDR3 nucleotides: TGCGCCAGCAGTACCGAGCCCAGGGGCTCTGGAAACACCATATATTTT. Translated, it gives CASSTEPRGSGNTIYF. The J gene is TRBJ1-3, the V gene TRBV5-1, with D possibly TRBD1 on 6 matching bases. Between the trimmed V and J ends, which lost 5 bases and 0 bases, there was a span of 15 bases. The CDR3 has 16 residues. Germline V lookup: CDR1 SGHRS, CDR2 YFSETQ.